Sequencing of this T cell receptor (beta chain) was carried out in a study of neurological immune-mediated disorders. TCRdb called the 5' RACE reads again in MiXCR, with one record for every CDR3 protein. The sample includes just under 45,000 distinct CDR3 sequences, approximately 21% of them seen just once. Time point of the sample: technical triplicate 3. In this sample, this clonotype is large. The sequencing input was PBMCs. This TCR derives from a man aged 55 to 69 with HTLV-1-associated myelopathy (HAM/TSP).

The CDR3, as DNA: TGCGCCAGCAGCCGCGGTGGGACAGGGCTCTCCGGGGAGCTGTTTTTT. This codes for CASSRGGTGLSGELFF. J is TRBJ2-2 and V is TRBV4-1, with 9 nucleotides matching TRBD1. The CDR3 covers 16 residues. The germline V gene has CDR1 MGHRA and CDR2 YSYEKL. Germline trimming cut 4 bases from V and 6 bases from J; bases unmatched to any gene: 9.